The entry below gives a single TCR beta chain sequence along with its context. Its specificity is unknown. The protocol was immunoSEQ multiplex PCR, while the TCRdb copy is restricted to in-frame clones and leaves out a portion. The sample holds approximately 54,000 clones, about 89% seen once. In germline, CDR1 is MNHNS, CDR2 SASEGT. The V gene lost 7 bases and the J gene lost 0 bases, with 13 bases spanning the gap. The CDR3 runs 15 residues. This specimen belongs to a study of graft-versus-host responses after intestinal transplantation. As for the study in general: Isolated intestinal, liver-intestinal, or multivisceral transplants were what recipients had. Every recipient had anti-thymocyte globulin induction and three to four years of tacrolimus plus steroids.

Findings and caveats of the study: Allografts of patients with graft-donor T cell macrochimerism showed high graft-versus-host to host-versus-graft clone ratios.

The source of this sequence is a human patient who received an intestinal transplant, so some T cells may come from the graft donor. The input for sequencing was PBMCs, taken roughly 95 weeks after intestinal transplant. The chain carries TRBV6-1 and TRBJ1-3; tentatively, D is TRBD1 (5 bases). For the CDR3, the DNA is TGTGCCAGCACCCCGGGACGGTCCTCTGGAAACACCATATATTTT. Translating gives CASTPGRSSGNTIYF.